This T cell receptor (beta chain) was sequenced in a study of T cell responses to AZD1222 COVID-19 vaccine. Study-wide results and limits: No repertoire was sampled before or during the peak T cell response, only after it. Elevations in Spike-specific TCR breadth and depth followed administration of two AZD1222 doses.

Per the germline V gene, CDR1 is SQVTM and CDR2 is ANQGSEA. V lost 0 bases and J 3 bases, leaving 8 bases between the germline ends. This CDR3 has 13 amino acids. On this clone itself: Antigen unknown.

Second-dose groups at about 4 or about 12 weeks were pooled. Generated by immunoSEQ multiplex PCR, the TCRdb table keeps only in-frame clones and is missing some. The table has about 180,000 clones, around 94% seen once. The starting material was peripheral blood, obtained 28 days after the second AZD1222 dose. This receptor was taken from an adult who received the AZD1222 COVID-19 vaccine. V and J are TRBV29-1 and TRBJ1-1, with D maybe TRBD1 (5 bases). This CDR3 is CSVEEPRDTEAFF. Here the CDR3 DNA reads TGCAGCGTTGAAGAACCCAGGGACACTGAAGCTTTCTTT.